Presented here are 17 T cell receptor beta chains from one specimen sequenced in a study of T cell responses to AZD1222 COVID-19 vaccine. Profiling relied on immunoSEQ multiplex PCR, and the TCRdb table lists in-frame clones only, not all of them. This table has 90,000 to 150,000 clones, approximately 90% appearing once. Sequenced here: peripheral blood, sampled 28 days after the second AZD1222 dose. These receptors were collected from an adult who received the AZD1222 COVID-19 vaccine.

The chain has TRBV18 and TRBJ1-6; possible D gene TRBD1, 6 bases. This CDR3 is built from 16 residues. V was shortened by 1 base and J by 8 bases, with 15 bases between the two germline ends. Per the germline V gene, CDR1 is KGHSH and CDR2 is LQKENI. For the CDR3, the DNA is TGTGCCAGCTCACCACGGTTGACAGGCAGTGATTCACCCCTCCACTTT. Its protein product is CASSPRLTGSDSPLHF.

This sequence joins TRBV18 and TRBJ1-2; 9 positions match TRBD1. The CDR3 covers 14 residues. The ends lost 6 bases at V and 5 bases at J; junction bases unmatched: 7. Germline CDR1 reads KGHSH; CDR2 reads LQKENI. The CDR3 here is CASSQDRGPYGYTF. The CDR3 DNA reads TGTGCCAGCTCCCAGGACAGGGGACCATATGGCTACACCTTC.

The chain joins TRBV9 to TRBJ1-5; 7 bases agree with TRBD1. Trimming took 3 bases from V and 7 from J; bases not matched to a gene: 7. Looked up from germline, CDR1 is SGDLS and CDR2 is YYNGEE. The CDR3 loop spans 14 amino acids. CDR3 coding DNA: TGTGCCAGCAGCGCGGGGACAGAGGGACAGCCCCAGCATTTT. This gives the protein CASSAGTEGQPQHF.

The rearrangement joins TRBV9 to TRBJ2-3, with D maybe TRBD1 (6 bases). V lost 6 bases and J lost 2, with 10 bases in between. CDR1 and CDR2 from the germline V gene are SGDLS and YYNGEE. The CDR3 totals 13 residues. Here the CDR3 DNA reads TGTGCCAGCACTGGGGGCCCCACAGATACGCAGTATTTT. This encodes CASTGGPTDTQYF.

The gene calls are TRBV5-1 and TRBJ1-1; 8 nucleotides agree with TRBD1. CDR3 size: 15 residues. With 3 bases clipped from V and 4 bases from J, the junction kept 8 bases outside the gene matches. Germline V gene sequence: CDR1 SGHRS, CDR2 YFSETQ. CDR3 in DNA: TGCGCCAGCAGCTCTAACGTCGGACAGGGCACTGAAGCTTTCTTT. Protein product: CASSSNVGQGTEAFF.

The chain is built from TRBV28 and TRBJ1-2; D is possibly TRBD1 (6 bases). Looked up from germline, CDR1 is MDHEN and CDR2 is SYDVKM. V was trimmed by 1 base and J by 7 bases, leaving 16 bases between them. This CDR3 spans 15 amino acids. The CDR3 is CASSLSGRQAAGYTF. Written as DNA, the CDR3 is TGTGCCAGCAGTTTATCAGGTAGACAGGCTGCTGGCTACACCTTC.

The V call is TRBV27, the J call TRBJ2-1, with unresolved D. This CDR3 is built from 15 residues. Germline CDR1 is MNHEY and CDR2 is SMNVEV (reference sequence). Trimming took off 4 bases at V and 5 bases at J, with 15 bases between the two ends. CDR3 nucleotide sequence: TGTGCCAGCAGTTCAGGCGTAAGGACCGACAATGAGCAGTTCTTC. It yields the protein CASSSGVRTDNEQFF.

This chain uses TRBV5-1 with TRBJ1-1; D remains unclear. The CDR3 is 13 amino acids. The V and J ends lost 0 bases and 11 bases respectively, with 14 bases between them. Germline assignment: CDR1 SGHRS and CDR2 YFSETQ. The CDR3 loop is CASSLGGPREAFF. CDR3 coding DNA: TGCGCCAGCAGCTTGGGTGGTCCCAGAGAGGCTTTCTTT.

V usage is TRBV7-9 and J usage is TRBJ1-6; tentatively, D is TRBD1 (5 bases). V lost 0 bases to trimming and J lost 0 bases, with 12 bases between them. Germline V lookup: CDR1 SEHNR, CDR2 FQNEAQ (reference sequence). This CDR3 comprises 18 residues. CDR3 sequence: CASSLAAGQGSYNSPLHF. In DNA, the CDR3 is TGTGCCAGCAGCTTAGCGGCTGGGCAGGGCTCCTATAATTCACCCCTCCACTTT.

V and J are TRBV27 and TRBJ2-7, with 8 nucleotides matching TRBD2. From germline, CDR1 is MNHEY and CDR2 SMNVEV (reference sequence). V trimming: 5 bases; J trimming: 2 bases; junction bases outside the gene matches: 11. The length of the CDR3 is 16 residues. Written as DNA, the CDR3 is TGTGCCAGCAGTCGAGCTTTAGGCGGGGGGACCTACGAGCAGTACTTC. Translation gives CASSRALGGGTYEQYF.

The chain is built from TRBV30 and TRBJ2-6, with 8 bases fitting TRBD2. The V segment lost 3 bases and the J segment 1 base; nucleotides outside the gene matches: 11. The CDR3 extends over 18 amino acids. CDR1 GTSNPN and CDR2 SVGIG come from the germline V gene (reference sequence). The DNA for the CDR3 is TGTGCCTGGAGCCCCCGGGAGGGGACTGGTTCTGGGGCCAACGTCCTGACTTTC. This gives the protein CAWSPREGTGSGANVLTF.

Here the CDR3 DNA reads TGTGCCGCAGAAGGAGCGGCGGGCGGCATTCAGTACTTC. It translates to CAAEGAAGGIQYF. The rearrangement joins TRBV30 to TRBJ2-4, with TRBD2 as a possible D gene (5 bases). Trimming took off 8 bases at V and 9 bases at J, with 20 bases between the two ends. Looked up from germline, CDR1 is GTSNPN and CDR2 is SVGIG (reference sequence). The CDR3 sequence is 13 residues long.

V usage is TRBV7-8 and J usage is TRBJ2-5; 10 bases are a match to TRBD2. CDR1 is SGHVS, CDR2 FQNEAQ, per germline. Trimming removed 4 bases from V and 5 bases from J; junction bases left unmatched: 7. This CDR3 region has 15 residues. The DNA of the CDR3 is TGTGCCAGCAGCTCGAGCGGGAGGGCCCGGGAGACCCAGTACTTC. Its protein is CASSSSGRARETQYF.

V is TRBV30 and J is TRBJ1-1, with no clear D. Germline loops: CDR1 GTSNPN, CDR2 SVGIG (reference sequence). Trimming shortened V by 2 bases and J by 3 bases, and 10 bases separated the two germline ends. CDR3 size: 13 residues. CDR3 in amino acids: CAWSPLLDTEAFF. The CDR3 bases are TGTGCCTGGAGTCCCCTGCTCGACACTGAAGCTTTCTTT.

V and J are TRBV19 and TRBJ1-6; 11 bases line up with TRBD1. V trimming: 7 bases; J trimming: 11 bases; junction bases outside the gene matches: 10. Germline-derived CDR1 and CDR2 are LNHDA and SQIVND (reference sequence). The CDR3 has 15 residues. The CDR3 nucleotides are TGTGCCAGTACCGAGGGGACAGGGGGTTCTCCACCCCTCCACTTT. This encodes CASTEGTGGSPPLHF.

This chain links TRBV29-1 with TRBJ2-7; 10 bases agree with TRBD1. The junction had 4 bases not matched to a gene; V was cut back by 4 bases and J by 4 bases. This CDR3 is 13 amino acids long. Germline CDR1 reads SQVTM; CDR2 reads ANQGSEA. As DNA, the CDR3 is TGCAGCGTTGGGGGACAGGGGCGATACGAGCAGTACTTC. Protein: CSVGGQGRYEQYF.

The chain joins TRBV19 to TRBJ2-6; TRBD1 matches 7 bases. The J segment lost 0 bases and the V segment lost 5 bases, leaving 10 bases of the junction unmatched. Per the germline V gene, CDR1 is LNHDA and CDR2 is SQIVND (reference sequence). The CDR3 is 18 amino acids. The CDR3 nucleotides read TGTGCCAGTAGTCCCTCCGGGACAGAACCCTCTGGGGCCAACGTCCTGACTTTC. Protein product: CASSPSGTEPSGANVLTF.